Given below is one TCR beta chain in context. Its specificity is unknown. TCR beta cDNA libraries included unique molecular identifiers. From the PCR reads, TCRdb called clonotypes with MiXCR, one entry per CDR3 protein. The repertoire holds more than 500,000 distinct CDR3 sequences, with 34% as singletons. Trimming cost V 3 bases and J 8 bases, with 17 bases left between them. The germline V gene encodes CDR1 DFQATT and CDR2 SNEGSKA (reference sequence). This CDR3 is built from 14 residues. The record originates from a study of post-analysis software for immune sequencing data. Findings and caveats of the study: F measure showed strong co-clustering of same-batch samples. Normalized Chao1 diversity was significantly reduced in patients versus controls. TRBV5-6, TRBV5-1 and TRBV20-1 belonged to a set of about five TRBV segments that were more frequent in patients than controls.

This chain joins TRBV20-1 and TRBJ2-1; D uncertain. The receptor's source is a girl under 18 with multiple sclerosis. Sequencing was performed on blood. In nucleotides, the CDR3 is TGCAGTGCTAGGAGGCAGTTACACGGTGATGAGCAGTTCTTC. Translated: CSARRQLHGDEQFF.